One and the same sample provided the 9 T cell receptor beta chains below, sequenced in a study of spatial heterogeneity in lung cancer. MiXCR, applied by TCRdb to the 5' RACE reads, yields one record per CDR3 protein. The sample has tens of thousands of distinct CDR3 sequences, approximately 8.9% seen once. Documented time point: sample taken at primary tumor resection. Tumor, nontumor lung or frozen PBMC supplied whole RNA, sequenced without sorting. The sequences come from PBMCs, collected at surgery. All receptors derive from a female donor with early-stage non-small cell lung cancer.

V and J are TRBV7-6 and TRBJ1-3; no definite D call. The germline V gene encodes CDR1 SGHVS and CDR2 FNYEAQ. Trimming shortened V by 2 bases and J by 2 bases, and 13 bases separated the two germline ends. The CDR3 is 16 residues long. This CDR3 is CASSLRPQGTGNTIYF. The CDR3 nucleotides read TGTGCCAGCAGCTTACGGCCCCAAGGGACTGGAAACACCATATATTTT. The whole variable domain, remainder taken from reference TRBV7-6 and TRBJ1-3, is GAGVSQSPRYKVTKRGQDVALRCDPISGHVSLYWYRQALGQGPEFLTYFNYEAQQDKSGLPNDRFSAERPEGSISTLTIQRTEQRDSAMYRCASSLRPQGTGNTIYFGEGSWLTVV.

This chain uses TRBV6-1 with TRBJ2-3; 7 bases are shared with TRBD2. Trimming at V came to 6 bases and at J to 6 bases, leaving 9 bases not matched to a gene. CDR3 length equals 14 residues. Germline V gene sequence: CDR1 MNHNS, CDR2 SASEGT. As DNA, the CDR3 is TGTGCCAGCAGGGCCTCTCTAGCGGTGGATACGCAGTATTTT. Residues: CASRASLAVDTQYF.

This clonotype has a handful of counts. The chain employs TRBV10-2 and TRBJ2-1; D remains unclear. Germline V gene lookup returns CDR1 WSHSY and CDR2 SAAADI. CDR3 length equals 15 residues. V shed 2 bases and J shed 8 bases, with 16 bases lying between them. The CDR3 is CASSEGLEILDEQFF. The CDR3 nucleotides read TGCGCCAGCAGTGAGGGTCTAGAAATTTTAGATGAGCAGTTCTTC.

The chain uses TRBV20-1 and TRBJ2-1; tentative D call: TRBD2 (5 bases). CDR3 length: 16 residues. Trimming removed 0 bases at V and 7 bases at J, with 19 bases between. From germline, CDR1 is DFQATT and CDR2 SNEGSKA (reference sequence). The CDR3 nucleotides are TGCAGTGCTAGAGAGCCGGACTTAGCGTTGCTGAATGAGCAGTTCTTC. It codes for CSAREPDLALLNEQFF.

The chain employs TRBV14 and TRBJ1-2, with 8 positions matching TRBD1. CDR1 SGHDN and CDR2 FVKESK come from the germline V gene. Trimming removed 1 base from V and 6 bases from J; junction bases left unmatched: 7. The CDR3 is made up of 15 amino acids. The CDR3 bases are TGTGCCAGCAGCCAAGGAAATGGCAGGGGGCATGGCTACACCTTC. This translates into CASSQGNGRGHGYTF.

The sample holds many counts of this clonotype. The chain couples TRBV20-1 to TRBJ1-5; 7 bases are a match to TRBD1. The germline V gene encodes CDR1 DFQATT and CDR2 SNEGSKA (reference sequence). The CDR3 runs 12 residues. With V trimmed by 3 bases and J by 7 bases, 3 bases remained unmatched. CDR3 sequence reads: CSASQGDQPQHF. DNA for the CDR3: TGCAGTGCTAGTCAGGGGGACCAGCCCCAGCATTTT.

The rearrangement joins TRBV28 to TRBJ1-4; TRBD1 agrees at 8 bases. The ends lost 1 base at V and 6 bases at J; junction bases unmatched: 10. This CDR3 comprises 17 residues. The germline gives CDR1 MDHEN, CDR2 SYDVKM. The CDR3 DNA sequence: TGTGCCAGCAGTTTATCGGGGGACAGGTTAAGGGATGAAAAACTGTTTTTT. Translation: CASSLSGDRLRDEKLFF.

This clonotype was counted between two and nine times. This chain joins TRBV28 and TRBJ2-1, with TRBD2 matching 8 bases. Germline CDR1 reads MDHEN; CDR2 reads SYDVKM. The V and J ends lost 6 bases and 6 bases, in that order; junction bases with no gene match: 13. The CDR3 consists of 16 residues. CDR3 residues: CASSSPGLGKGNEQFF. CDR3 nucleotide sequence: TGTGCCAGCAGCTCCCCGGGACTAGGTAAAGGCAATGAGCAGTTCTTC. Together with reference TRBV28 and TRBJ2-1, the CDR3 gives the full variable domain: DVKVTQSSRYLVKRTGEKVFLECVQDMDHENMFWYRQDPGLGLRLIYFSYDVKMKEKGDIPEGYSVSREKKERFSLILESASTNQTSMYLCASSSPGLGKGNEQFFGPGTRLTVL.

The chain carries TRBV3-1 and TRBJ1-2; 7 nucleotides align to TRBD1. CDR3 size: 15 residues. V trimming: 2 bases; J trimming: 5 bases; junction bases outside the gene matches: 8. The germline V gene encodes CDR1 LGHDT and CDR2 YNNKEL (reference sequence). CDR3 DNA: TGTGCCAGCAGCCAACCTAATAAACAGGGGTATGGCTACACCTTC. Its translation: CASSQPNKQGYGYTF.